This T cell receptor (beta chain) was documented in a study of shared clonotypes between healthy human individuals. The unsorted samples had some 83 million PBMCs used for genomic DNA. This CDR3 contains 14 residues. Germline values: CDR1 MNHEY, CDR2 SVGAGI. Trimming took 7 bases from V and 6 from J; bases not matched to a gene: 6. Comment on this clone: The antigen remains unidentified.

TCRdb's copy holds only in-frame clones and misses some; the assay was immunoSEQ multiplex PCR. The sample carries hundreds of thousands of clones, about 76% recorded once. Findings and caveats of the study: Sequencing depth was expected to affect clonotype sharing among donors. Sampling used blood alone; tissue repertoires probably differ.

The material sequenced was PBMCs. The chain uses TRBV6-5 and TRBJ1-4, with 9 bases matching TRBD1. The TCR originated in a woman between 40 and 50 years old in good health. Some clones in this sample may be carry-over from other donors' samples. Written as DNA, the CDR3 is TGTGCCAGCACCCGGACAGGGGTCGATGAAAAACTGTTTTTT. This encodes CASTRTGVDEKLFF.